Included here is one TCR beta chain sequence, with context. The method was immunoSEQ multiplex PCR; TCRdb's version includes in-frame clones alone and lacks a portion of them. This table holds more than 6,500 clones, approximately 80% found once. Trimming took 11 bases from V and 0 from J, leaving 17 bases between them. The CDR3 runs to 14 residues. CDR1 and CDR2 from the germline V gene are MNHEY and SVGAGI. The source of the sample is a study of T cell repertoires in MIS-A myocarditis. This chain connects TRBV6-5 to TRBJ2-7; no firm D call. This TCR was recovered from a man aged 18-30 years with fulminant myocarditis from multisystem inflammatory syndrome in adults (MIS-A) after COVID-19. Sequenced: right inferior lung lobe tissue obtained at autopsy. CDR3 sequence (DNA): TGTGCCGCTCATGGCCCGAAGAGCTCCTACGAGCAGTACTTC. Residues: CAAHGPKSSYEQYF.